This TCR beta chain was sequenced during a study of blood T cell repertoires in COVID-19. Study background: Nucleic acid was either cDNA or gDNA, and it came from T cells, B-cell-depleted T cells, or PBMCs.

This table comes from immunoSEQ multiplex PCR, and its TCRdb copy is limited to in-frame clones, with some not included. The sample includes some 170,000 clones, roughly 82% seen only once; the top ten take approximately 16%. The CDR3 is 14 residues long. Trimming took 3 bases from V and 2 from J, leaving 8 bases between them. Germline CDR1 and CDR2: SGHTA and FQGNSA. The chain recombines TRBV7-2 with TRBJ1-5; D perhaps matches TRBD1 (5 bases). The receptor was isolated from a man in his forties or fifties who had recovered from COVID-19. The specimen sequenced was PBMCs or T cells enriched from blood (not recorded which). The CDR3 bases are TGTGCCAGCAGCTTTCGGGGGGGCAATCAGCCCCAGCATTTT. Its translation is CASSFRGGNQPQHF.